This T cell receptor (beta chain) is from a study of shared clonotypes between healthy human individuals. Across the whole study: Ranging from 18 to 49 in age, donors were two women and three men. Study-level results: Relative to memory subsets, naive subsets generally showed larger estimated richness.

Worth noting for this clone: Antigen specificity is unknown.

CDR3 length equals 16 residues. CDR1 MDHEN and CDR2 SYDVKM come from the germline V gene. Trimming shortened V by 3 bases and J by 5 bases, and 17 bases separated the two germline ends. Authors' methods: Sequence data from immunoSEQ were junction-only and lacked quality scores; consequently, filtering differed. The method was immunoSEQ multiplex PCR; TCRdb's version includes in-frame clones alone and lacks a portion of them. V and J calls and clone size are given by that table; D and trimming were obtained from the DNA. The profile shows around 720,000 clones, less than 80% of them singletons. The specimen was memory CD4+ T cells sorted from blood. Subset given: CD45RA-negative fraction. This TCR came from a woman aged 25 to 39 in good health. This sequence joins TRBV28 and TRBJ1-5; TRBD1 might be the D (5 bases). The CDR3 DNA is TGTGCCAGCAGTTTGGTTAAGGGGCGATTGGATCAGCCCCAGCATTTT. Its protein is CASSLVKGRLDQPQHF. Full variable domain (remainder filled in from reference TRBV28 and TRBJ1-5): DVKVTQSSRYLVKRTGEKVFLECVQDMDHENMFWYRQDPGLGLRLIYFSYDVKMKEKGDIPEGYSVSREKKERFSLILESASTNQTSMYLCASSLVKGRLDQPQHFGDGTRLSIL.